A single sample gave rise to the 25 T cell receptor beta chains below, sequenced in a study of control samples from healthy donors and cancer patients. The protocol was immunoSEQ multiplex PCR, while the TCRdb copy is restricted to in-frame clones and leaves out a portion. The data hold tens of thousands of clones, with almost 96% observed a single time. The sequencing sample was made of blood. The receptors come from a woman aged 25 to 39 in good health.

The chain couples TRBV7-8 to TRBJ2-1; 8 bases line up with TRBD2. The germline V gene has CDR1 SGHVS and CDR2 FQNEAQ. CDR3 length equals 15 residues. Trimming at V came to 5 bases and at J to 3 bases, leaving 6 bases not matched to a gene. In nucleotides, the CDR3 is TGTGCCAGCAGCAAACTAGCGGCTCTCTACAATGAGCAGTTCTTC. Translation gives CASSKLAALYNEQFF.

The chain employs TRBV2 and TRBJ2-7; 7 bases map to TRBD2. This CDR3 has 12 amino acids. Germline V gives CDR1 SNHLY, CDR2 FYNNEI. After removal of 5 bases from V and 3 bases from J, the junction contained 1 base not matched to a gene. CDR3 bases: TGTGCCAGCAGTTCTAGCGGCTACGAGCAGTACTTC. It yields the protein CASSSSGYEQYF. Full variable domain (rest looked up from reference TRBV2 and TRBJ2-7): EPEVTQTPSHQVTQMGQEVILRCVPISNHLYFYWYRQILGQKVEFLVSFYNNEISEKSEIFDDQFSVERPDGSNFTLKIRSTKLEDSAMYFCASSSSGYEQYFGPGTRLTVT.

The CDR3 DNA follows: TGTGCCAGCAGTCCCCTACGCACAGATACGCAGTATTTT. Translating gives CASSPLRTDTQYF. The chain recombines TRBV27 with TRBJ2-3; D not resolved. Per the germline V gene, CDR1 is MNHEY and CDR2 is SMNVEV (reference sequence). V was pared by 5 bases and J by 1 base, with 7 bases between. The CDR3 contains 13 residues.

The chain joins TRBV30 to TRBJ2-1, with TRBD2 matching 11 bases. There are 15 residues in the CDR3. Germline CDR1 reads GTSNPN; CDR2 reads SVGIG (reference sequence). V lost 1 base, J lost 9 bases, and 8 bases stayed unmatched. CDR3 DNA: TGTGCCTGGAGTGCATTTAGCGGGAGGGGTGTTGAGCAGTTCTTC. Encoded protein: CAWSAFSGRGVEQFF.

Only a few counts were recorded for this clone. The V gene is TRBV3-1 (or the pseudogene TRBV3-2), the J gene TRBJ2-7; D remains ambiguous. The CDR3 contains 12 residues. Looked up from germline, CDR1 is LGHDT and CDR2 is YNNKEL (reference sequence). The V end lost 3 bases, the J end lost 2 bases, and 5 bases lay between the germline ends. CDR3 residues: CASSQVTYEQYF. For the CDR3, the DNA is TGTGCCAGCAGCCAGGTGACCTACGAGCAGTACTTC.

This chain joins TRBV2 and TRBJ2-3; TRBD2 matches 7 bases. CDR1 SNHLY and CDR2 FYNNEI come from the germline V gene. V shed 6 bases and J 2 bases; nucleotides not matched to a gene: 8. This CDR3 is built from 15 residues. CDR3 bases: TGTGCCAGCAGCGAAACTAGCGATACCACAGATACGCAGTATTTT. Its translation is CASSETSDTTDTQYF.

In its sample, this clone was seen once. This chain links TRBV5-6 with TRBJ2-7; 9 bases are shared with TRBD1. This CDR3 region has 13 residues. The germline gives CDR1 SGHDT, CDR2 YYEEEE. After removal of 3 bases from V and 7 bases from J, the junction contained 5 bases not matched to a gene. The CDR3 DNA follows: TGTGCCAGCAGCTGGGACAGGGCGGGGGAGCAGTACTTC. Encoded protein: CASSWDRAGEQYF.

This chain uses TRBV27 with TRBJ2-1, with 13 bases identical to TRBD2. The V and J ends lost 3 bases and 8 bases, in that order; junction bases with no gene match: 4. This CDR3 is built from 15 residues. Germline V gene data show CDR1 as MNHEY and CDR2 as SMNVEV (reference sequence). The CDR3 DNA follows: TGTGCCAGCAGTTTCAGGACTAGCGGGAGTGATGAGCAGTTCTTC. Amino acid sequence: CASSFRTSGSDEQFF.

This clone was seen just once. The V call is TRBV4-1, the J call TRBJ2-7; TRBD2 aligns across 14 bases. CDR3 length: 15 residues. Germline V CDR1 and CDR2: MGHRA, YSYEKL. The ends lost 4 bases at V and 5 bases at J; junction bases unmatched: 4. CDR3 region: CASSPGTSGRDEQYF. In nucleotides, the CDR3 is TGCGCCAGCAGCCCCGGGACTAGCGGGAGAGACGAGCAGTACTTC.

The genes are TRBV5-1 and TRBJ1-5; 11 positions agree with TRBD1. This CDR3 comprises 16 residues. V was clipped by 5 bases and J by 1 base; unmatched bases: 5. Looked up from germline, CDR1 is SGHRS and CDR2 is YFSETQ. The CDR3 DNA sequence: TGCGCCAGCAGACCCGGGACAGGGGGGAGCAATCAGCCCCAGCATTTT. This encodes CASRPGTGGSNQPQHF.

This clone was seen once. This chain links TRBV16 with TRBJ1-2, with 7 nucleotides matching TRBD1. The CDR3 runs 13 residues. Germline values: CDR1 KGHSY, CDR2 FQNENV. Trimming cost V 4 bases and J 6 bases; bases outside gene matches: 5. CDR3: CASSPSQGDGYTF. In DNA form, the CDR3 reads TGTGCCAGCAGCCCAAGCCAGGGGGATGGCTACACCTTC.

The rearrangement links TRBV11-2 to TRBJ1-4, with no clear D. CDR1 and CDR2 from the germline V gene are SGHAT and FQNNGV. This CDR3 has 14 amino acids. Trimming took 1 base from V and 8 from J, leaving 11 bases between them. The CDR3 loop reads CASSLARDGEKLFF. CDR3 nucleotide sequence: TGTGCCAGCAGCTTAGCACGGGATGGAGAAAAACTGTTTTTT.

The chain is built from TRBV28 and TRBJ2-7; D perhaps matches TRBD1 (7 bases). V gave up 5 bases and J gave up 6 bases, with 11 bases separating them. The CDR3 runs 12 residues. Germline-derived CDR1 and CDR2 are MDHEN and SYDVKM. The CDR3 sequence is CASSGGGPEQYF. For the CDR3, the DNA is TGTGCCAGCAGTGGAGGGGGCCCCGAGCAGTACTTC.

The chain recombines TRBV2 with TRBJ2-7, with D maybe TRBD1 (5 bases). V lost 4 bases and J 4 bases, leaving 14 bases between the germline ends. This CDR3 is built from 14 residues. Germline assignment: CDR1 SNHLY and CDR2 FYNNEI. CDR3 protein: CASSGQGASYEQYF. CDR3 sequence (DNA): TGTGCCAGCAGTGGTCAGGGCGCGTCGTACGAGCAGTACTTC.

The V and J genes are TRBV5-6 and TRBJ1-2; 12 bases agree with TRBD1. The CDR3 sequence is 17 residues long. Germline V gene lookup returns CDR1 SGHDT and CDR2 YYEEEE. V was clipped by 2 bases and J by 7 bases; unmatched bases: 12. The CDR3 is CASSFSVPGQGASGYTF. The CDR3 region has the DNA TGTGCCAGCAGCTTCAGTGTACCGGGACAGGGGGCATCTGGCTACACCTTC.

The rearrangement uses TRBV2 and TRBJ2-7, with D perhaps TRBD1 (6 bases). Trimming pared 7 bases from V and 0 bases from J, leaving 7 bases between. The CDR3 extends over 12 amino acids. Per germline, CDR1 SNHLY and CDR2 FYNNEI. CDR3 nucleotide sequence: TGTGCCAGCACAGGGGACTCCTACGAGCAGTACTTC. Amino acid sequence: CASTGDSYEQYF.

This chain's CDR3 is CASSHTGDEQFF. In DNA form, the CDR3 reads TGCGCCAGCAGCCACACGGGGGACGAGCAGTTCTTC. V and J are TRBV5-1 and TRBJ2-1; the D gene is possibly TRBD2 (6 bases). Germline-derived CDR1 and CDR2 are SGHRS and YFSETQ. The CDR3 is 12 residues long. V lost 4 bases to trimming and J lost 10 bases, with 12 bases between them. The complete variable domain, with remaining parts taken from reference TRBV5-1 and TRBJ2-1, reads KAGVTQTPRYLIKTRGQQVTLSCSPISGHRSVSWYQQTPGQGLQFLFEYFSETQRNKGNFPGRFSGRQFSNSRSEMNVSTLELGDSALYLCASSHTGDEQFFGPGTRLTVL.

The J gene is TRBJ1-5, the V gene TRBV2, with a possible D match to TRBD1 (5 bases). Germline V gene sequence: CDR1 SNHLY, CDR2 FYNNEI. V lost 5 bases and J lost 9, with 14 bases in between. CDR3 length: 13 amino acids. The CDR3 loop reads CASSSTEQGPQHF. In nucleotides, the CDR3 is TGTGCCAGCAGTTCGACAGAGCAAGGGCCCCAGCATTTT.

The chain has TRBV5-1 and TRBJ2-7; D not certain. Germline assignment: CDR1 SGHRS and CDR2 YFSETQ. Trimming left V 4 bases short and J 2 bases short, with 13 bases between. CDR3 length: 14 amino acids. CDR3 nucleotide sequence: TGCGCCAGCAGCCGAAGAATACCTCCCTACGAGCAGTACTTC. As protein: CASSRRIPPYEQYF.

This clone was picked up one time. The chain employs TRBV19 and TRBJ2-7, with D unresolved. The V end was cut by 5 bases, the J end by 3 bases, with 11 bases between. The CDR3 consists of 13 residues. CDR1 and CDR2 (germline): LNHDA, SQIVND (reference sequence). CDR3 region: CASSGNRLYEQYF. The DNA for the CDR3 is TGTGCCAGTAGTGGTAACAGACTCTACGAGCAGTACTTC.

The V gene is TRBV28, the J gene TRBJ2-7; 8 bases agree with TRBD2. With V trimmed by 2 bases and J by 6 bases, 6 bases remained unmatched. Germline values: CDR1 MDHEN, CDR2 SYDVKM. This CDR3 is 14 amino acids long. The CDR3 coding sequence is TGTGCCAGCAGTTTAGACGGGAGGGCCCTCGAGCAGTACTTC. Its protein product is CASSLDGRALEQYF.

The rearrangement links TRBV12-3 or TRBV12-4 to TRBJ1-3; D is uncertain. The CDR3 totals 13 residues. V lost 4 bases and J 3 bases, leaving 7 bases between the germline ends. Here the CDR3 reads CASSSAVGNTIYF. The CDR3, as DNA: TGTGCCAGCAGTTCGGCGGTTGGAAACACCATATATTTT.

The V call is TRBV2, the J call TRBJ1-2, with 7 bases fitting TRBD1. CDR3 length: 14 residues. Germline V gives CDR1 SNHLY, CDR2 FYNNEI. The trim removed 6 bases at V and 7 bases at J, leaving 11 bases unmatched. DNA of the CDR3: TGTGCCAGCAGGCCCGACAGGGAGGTGGGTGGCTACACCTTC. It yields the protein CASRPDREVGGYTF.

J is TRBJ2-7 and V is TRBV27, with 9 bases that match TRBD2. J gave up 3 bases and V 0 bases, and 6 bases lay outside the gene matches. CDR1 MNHEY and CDR2 SMNVEV come from the germline V gene (reference sequence). The CDR3 totals 16 residues. The CDR3 loop is CASSLSLREGLYEQYF. In DNA form, the CDR3 reads TGTGCCAGCAGTTTATCCTTGCGGGAGGGCCTCTACGAGCAGTACTTC.

This chain connects TRBV5-1 to TRBJ2-1, with 7 nucleotides matching TRBD1. The V and J ends lost 0 bases and 7 bases, in that order; junction bases with no gene match: 4. Germline CDR1 is SGHRS and CDR2 is YFSETQ. The CDR3 has 14 residues. The CDR3 spells CASSLAGTENEQFF. For the CDR3, the DNA is TGCGCCAGCAGCTTGGCCGGGACAGAAAATGAGCAGTTCTTC.